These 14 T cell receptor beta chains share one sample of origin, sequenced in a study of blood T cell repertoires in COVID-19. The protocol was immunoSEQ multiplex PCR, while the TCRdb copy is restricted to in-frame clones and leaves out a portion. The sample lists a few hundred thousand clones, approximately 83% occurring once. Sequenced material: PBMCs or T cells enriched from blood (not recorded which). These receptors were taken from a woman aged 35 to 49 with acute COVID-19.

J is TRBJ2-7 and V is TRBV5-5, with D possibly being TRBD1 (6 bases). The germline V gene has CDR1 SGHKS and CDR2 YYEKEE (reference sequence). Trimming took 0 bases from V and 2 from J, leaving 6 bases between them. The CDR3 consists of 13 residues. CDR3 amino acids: CASSLGDTYEQYF. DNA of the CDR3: TGTGCCAGCAGCTTGGGGGACACCTACGAGCAGTACTTC.

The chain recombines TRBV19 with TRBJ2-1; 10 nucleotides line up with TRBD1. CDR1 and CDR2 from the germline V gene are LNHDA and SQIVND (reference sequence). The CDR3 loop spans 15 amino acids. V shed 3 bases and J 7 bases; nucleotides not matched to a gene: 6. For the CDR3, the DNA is TGTGCCAGTAGTATCCAGGGACAGGGGCGTAATGAGCAGTTCTTC. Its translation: CASSIQGQGRNEQFF.

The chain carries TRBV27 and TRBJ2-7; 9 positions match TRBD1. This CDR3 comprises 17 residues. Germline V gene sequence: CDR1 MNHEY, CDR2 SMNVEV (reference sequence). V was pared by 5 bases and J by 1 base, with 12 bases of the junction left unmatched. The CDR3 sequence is CASSPSGGGTGSYEQYF. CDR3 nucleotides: TGTGCCAGCAGTCCCTCTGGGGGAGGGACAGGGTCCTACGAGCAGTACTTC.

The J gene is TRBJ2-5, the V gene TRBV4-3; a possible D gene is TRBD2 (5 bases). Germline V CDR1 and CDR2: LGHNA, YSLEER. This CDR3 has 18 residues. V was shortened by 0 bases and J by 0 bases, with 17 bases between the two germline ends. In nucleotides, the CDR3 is TGCGCCAGCAGCCAAGATTTGGTTCCGTTTAGCGACCAAGAGACCCAGTACTTC. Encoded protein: CASSQDLVPFSDQETQYF.

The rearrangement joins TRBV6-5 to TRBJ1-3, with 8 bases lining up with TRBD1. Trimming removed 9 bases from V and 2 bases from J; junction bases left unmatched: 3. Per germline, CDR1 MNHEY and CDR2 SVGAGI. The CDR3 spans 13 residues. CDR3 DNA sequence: TGTGCCAGTTCGACAGGGGCTGGAAACACCATATATTTT. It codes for CASSTGAGNTIYF.

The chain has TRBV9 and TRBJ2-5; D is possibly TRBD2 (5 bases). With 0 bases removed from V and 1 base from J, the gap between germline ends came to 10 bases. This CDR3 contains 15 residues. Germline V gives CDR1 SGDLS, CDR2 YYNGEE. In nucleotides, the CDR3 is TGTGCCAGCAGCGTAGATTACAGCGGCCAAGAGACCCAGTACTTC. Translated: CASSVDYSGQETQYF. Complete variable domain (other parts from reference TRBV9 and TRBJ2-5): DSGVTQTPKHLITATGQRVTLRCSPRSGDLSVYWYQQSLDQGLQFLIQYYNGEERAKGNILERFSAQQFPDLHSELNLSSLELGDSALYFCASSVDYSGQETQYFGPGTRLLVL.

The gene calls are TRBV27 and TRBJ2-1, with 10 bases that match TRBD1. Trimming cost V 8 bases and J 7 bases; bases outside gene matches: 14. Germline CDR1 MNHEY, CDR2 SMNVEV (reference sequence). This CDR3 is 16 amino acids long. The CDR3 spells CASRWGMGQGSNEQFF. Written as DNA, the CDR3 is TGTGCCAGCCGCTGGGGGATGGGACAGGGGTCTAATGAGCAGTTCTTC.

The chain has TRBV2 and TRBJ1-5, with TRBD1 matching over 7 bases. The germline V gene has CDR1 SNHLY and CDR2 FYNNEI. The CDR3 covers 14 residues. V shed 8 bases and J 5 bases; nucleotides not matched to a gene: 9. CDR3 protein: CASGTTTGYQPQHF. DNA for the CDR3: TGTGCCAGCGGGACCACGACAGGGTATCAGCCCCAGCATTTT.

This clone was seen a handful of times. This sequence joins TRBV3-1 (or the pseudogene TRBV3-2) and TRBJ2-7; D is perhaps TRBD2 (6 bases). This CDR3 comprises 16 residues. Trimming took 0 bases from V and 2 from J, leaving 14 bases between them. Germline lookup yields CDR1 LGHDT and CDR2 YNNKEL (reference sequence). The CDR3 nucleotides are TGTGCCAGCAGCCAAGACGCGTCGCGGAGGGCCTACGAGCAGTACTTC. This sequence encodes CASSQDASRRAYEQYF.

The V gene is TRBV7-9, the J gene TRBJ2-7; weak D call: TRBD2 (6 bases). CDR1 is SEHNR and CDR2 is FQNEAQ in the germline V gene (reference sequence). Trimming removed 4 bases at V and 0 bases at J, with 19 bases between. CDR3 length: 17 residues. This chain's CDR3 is CASSSHPGRGSSYEQYF. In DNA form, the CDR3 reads TGTGCCAGCAGCTCCCACCCGGGACGGGGGAGCTCCTACGAGCAGTACTTC.

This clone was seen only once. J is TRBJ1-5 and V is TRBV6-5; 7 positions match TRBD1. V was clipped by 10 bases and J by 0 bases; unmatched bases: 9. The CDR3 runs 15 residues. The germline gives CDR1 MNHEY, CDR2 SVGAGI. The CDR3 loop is CATTGVGYSNQPQHF. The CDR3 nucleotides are TGTGCCACAACAGGGGTGGGGTATAGCAATCAGCCCCAGCATTTT.

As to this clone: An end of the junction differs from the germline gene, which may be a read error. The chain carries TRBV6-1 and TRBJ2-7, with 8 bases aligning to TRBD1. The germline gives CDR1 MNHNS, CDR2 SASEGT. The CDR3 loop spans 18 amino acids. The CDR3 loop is CASSEAPPLGQASYEQYF. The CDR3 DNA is TGTGCCAGCAGCGAAGCCCCGCCGTTGGGACAGGCCTCCTACGAGCAGTACTTC.

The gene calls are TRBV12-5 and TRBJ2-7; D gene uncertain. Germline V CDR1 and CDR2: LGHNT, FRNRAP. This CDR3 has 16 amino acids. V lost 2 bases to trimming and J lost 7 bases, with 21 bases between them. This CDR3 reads CASGLTPAPPAREQYF. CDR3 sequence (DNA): TGTGCTAGTGGTTTGACCCCGGCCCCTCCGGCGCGGGAGCAGTACTTC.

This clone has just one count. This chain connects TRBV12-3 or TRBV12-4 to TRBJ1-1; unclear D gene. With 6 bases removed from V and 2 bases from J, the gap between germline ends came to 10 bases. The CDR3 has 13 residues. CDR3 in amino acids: CASSLTPNTEAFF. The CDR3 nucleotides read TGTGCCAGCAGCTTAACACCCAACACTGAAGCTTTCTTT.